The next 20 T cell receptor beta chains were all read from a single sample in a study of CD8+CD57+ T cells in acquired aplastic anemia. Using genomic DNA as the template, TCR beta VDJ and CDR3 profiling was carried out. In TCRdb, the reads were re-called with MiXCR into one record per CDR3 protein. The table records around 400,000 distinct CDR3 sequences, about 70% of them present only once. The sample comprised sorted CD4+, CD8+, or CD8+CD57+ T cells (not recorded which) from PBMCs. Source of these receptors: a human donor in good health, serving as a control.

This clonotype was found many times. V is TRBV12-3 or TRBV12-4 and J is TRBJ1-4, with D possibly matching TRBD1 (6 bases). The V gene lost 2 bases and the J gene lost 4 bases, with 11 bases spanning the gap. CDR3 length equals 15 residues. The chain's CDR3 is CASSLISGVNEKLFF. The CDR3 coding sequence is TGTGCCAGCAGTTTAATCTCAGGGGTTAATGAAAAACTGTTTTTT.

Ten or more counts support this clonotype. The rearrangement links TRBV7-2 to TRBJ2-1; TRBD2 might be the D (5 bases). CDR1 SGHTA and CDR2 FQGNSA come from the germline V gene. The CDR3 covers 15 residues. V was clipped by 8 bases and J by 6 bases, with 20 bases between them. The CDR3, as DNA: TGTGCCAGCGCCAAAGAACTAGTCATATCCAATGAGCAGTTCTTC. It yields the protein CASAKELVISNEQFF. Full variable domain (missing parts from reference TRBV7-2 and TRBJ2-1): GAGVSQSPSNKVTEKGKDVELRCDPISGHTALYWYRQSLGQGLEFLIYFQGNSAPDKSGLPSDRFSAERTGGSVSTLTIQRTQQEDSAVYLCASAKELVISNEQFFGPGTRLTVL.

This chain joins TRBV2 and TRBJ2-7; D perhaps matches TRBD2 (5 bases). V lost 6 bases and J 6 bases, leaving 15 bases between the germline ends. Germline values: CDR1 SNHLY, CDR2 FYNNEI. This CDR3 is 13 amino acids long. This CDR3 reads CASSGELACEQYF. For the CDR3, the DNA is TGTGCCAGCAGCGGGGAGCTAGCTTGCGAGCAGTACTTC.

This clonotype was found a few times. This chain joins TRBV9 and TRBJ1-2; perhaps TRBD1 as D (5 bases). Germline CDR1 reads SGDLS; CDR2 reads YYNGEE. Between the trimmed V and J ends, which lost 5 bases and 6 bases, there was a span of 20 bases. The CDR3 consists of 15 residues. The CDR3 nucleotides are TGTGCCAGCAGTTTATCGCTGGGACCTGCTGATGGCTACACCTTC. It is translated as CASSLSLGPADGYTF.

The rearrangement uses TRBV6-1 and TRBJ2-7; TRBD1 matches at 10 bases. V dropped 3 bases and J dropped 2; count of bases not matched to a gene: 4. This CDR3 is 15 amino acids long. The V gene's germline CDR1 is MNHNS and CDR2 SASEGT. CDR3 residues: CASSDRDRGTYEQYF. The CDR3 DNA sequence: TGTGCCAGCAGTGACCGGGACAGGGGAACCTACGAGCAGTACTTC.

The chain carries TRBV12-3 or TRBV12-4 and TRBJ1-3; D might be TRBD1 (5 bases). Trimming left V 5 bases short and J 2 bases short, with 16 bases between. This CDR3 region has 16 residues. In DNA, the CDR3 is TGTGCCAGCAGTCGGCAAGGGACGGCGGCTGGAAACACCATATATTTT. It is translated as CASSRQGTAAGNTIYF.

As to this clonotype: The CDR3 carries no conserved terminal phenylalanine or tryptophan, so it likely arises from a read error. This rearrangement joins TRBV7-2 to TRBJ1-2, with D uncertain. The CDR3 has 13 amino acids. The V end lost 5 bases, the J end lost 4 bases, and 11 bases lay between the germline ends. The germline V gene has CDR1 SGHTA and CDR2 FQGNSA. In DNA form, the CDR3 reads TGTGCCAGCAGCCTCGAGGAGCTCTATGGCTACACCTTG. It is translated as CASSLEELYGYTL.

Points on this clonotype: A read error may produce the germline difference seen at one junction end. The rearrangement joins TRBV2 to TRBJ2-1; D uncertain. CDR1 SNHLY and CDR2 FYNNEI come from the germline V gene. This CDR3 spans 15 amino acids. CDR3 nucleotides: TGTGCCGGCAGTGAAGCGCTTTTTAAGGGTGATGAGCAGTCCTTC. It is translated as CAGSEALFKGDEQSF.

This clonotype was detected only a few times. V and J are TRBV15 and TRBJ2-1; TRBD1 or TRBD2 may be the D gene (6 bases each). Trimming removed 7 bases at V and 3 bases at J, with 13 bases between. The CDR3 spans 14 residues. The germline V gene encodes CDR1 LNHNV and CDR2 YYDKDF (reference sequence). CDR3 amino acids: CATTRGRDYNEQFF. As DNA, the CDR3 is TGTGCCACCACCCGGGGGCGCGACTACAATGAGCAGTTCTTC.

This clonotype was recorded once. The CDR3 ends on some other residue instead of the conserved phenylalanine or tryptophan, so this is likely a read error. No DNA is shown, since the ends of the CDR3 on it are uncertain; the CDR3 is the one TCRdb lists. The chain has TRBV2 and TRBJ2-7; TRBD1, the table's D call, lacks a check against the DNA. Germline V lookup: CDR1 SNHLY, CDR2 FYNNEI. Including both end residues, the CDR3 is 15 amino acids long. The CDR3 loop reads CASSDRDRTYWVDYG.

This clonotype appeared a single time. Given a much more abundant clone one base away, this may be a read error. The chain employs TRBV5-1 and TRBJ2-5, with unresolved D. Germline-derived CDR1 and CDR2 are SGHRS and YFSETQ. The length of the CDR3 is 14 residues. CDR3 in DNA: TGCGCCAGCAGCCCGTCTGGGGTCCAAGAGACCCAGCACTTC. Protein product: CASSPSGVQETQHF.

The CDR3 is CASSFRGVGTDTQYF. The CDR3 coding sequence is TGCGCCAGCAGCTTTCGCGGGGTAGGTACAGATACGCAGTATTTT. The V gene is TRBV5-1, the J gene TRBJ2-3, with D perhaps matching TRBD2 (6 bases). Germline lookup yields CDR1 SGHRS and CDR2 YFSETQ. Deletions cut 2 bases from V and 3 bases from J, with 13 bases between. The CDR3 runs 15 residues.

The chain uses TRBV9 and TRBJ2-3; 8 bases agree with TRBD2. Germline lookup yields CDR1 SGDLS and CDR2 YYNGEE. The CDR3 covers 13 residues. Unmatched junction bases numbered 6, after V lost 3 bases and J lost 9 bases. The DNA for the CDR3 is TGTGCCAGCAGCGAGAGTAGCGGGGACACGCAGTATTTT. This translates into CASSESSGDTQYF.

This clonotype was observed many times. The rearrangement uses TRBV19 and TRBJ2-7; tentatively, D is TRBD1 (5 bases). Looked up from germline, CDR1 is LNHDA and CDR2 is SQIVND (reference sequence). The ends were cut back, 6 bases at V and 4 bases at J, with 13 bases in the middle. The CDR3 contains 13 residues. DNA of the CDR3: TGTGCCAGTAGCACACAGACAGTTTACGAGCAGTACTTC. It codes for CASSTQTVYEQYF.

This chain connects TRBV6-4 to TRBJ2-5, with TRBD1 matching 8 bases. The CDR3 is made up of 16 amino acids. V shed 5 bases, J shed 2 bases, and the junction held 10 bases outside the gene matches. Germline lookup yields CDR1 MRHNA and CDR2 SNTAGT. The CDR3, as DNA: TGTGCCAGCAGTTTAGGGCGCGGACAGGGTCAAGAGACCCAGTACTTC. It specifies CASSLGRGQGQETQYF.

With respect to this clonotype: Likely a read error: the CDR3 ends without its conserved phenylalanine or tryptophan. Because the CDR3's place on the DNA is in doubt, the DNA is left out and the CDR3 is given as listed by TCRdb. The V call is TRBV15, the J call TRBJ2-2; the table's D call of TRBD1 was not tested on the DNA. CDR1 is LNHNV and CDR2 is YYDKDF in the germline V gene (reference sequence). The CDR3 numbers 16 amino acids, ends counted. CDR3 amino acids: CASSVGERPNTGELLL.

The sample holds a few counts of this clonotype. This may arise from a read error, as a much more abundant clone is one base away. This chain uses TRBV5-5 with TRBJ2-7; no reliable D call. Between the trimmed V and J ends, which lost 5 bases and 5 bases, there was a span of 11 bases. Per germline, CDR1 SGHKS and CDR2 YYEKEE (reference sequence). CDR3 length: 12 residues. In nucleotides, the CDR3 is TGTGCCAGCAGTTTTTTTCTAGACGAGCAGTACTTC. Translated, it gives CASSFFLDEQYF. The whole variable domain, filled in from reference TRBV5-5 and TRBJ2-7, reads DAGVTQSPTHLIKTRGQQVTLRCSPISGHKSVSWYQQVLGQGPQFIFQYYEKEERGRGNFPDRFSARQFPNYSSELNVNALLLGDSALYLCASSFFLDEQYFGPGTRLTVT.

The chain employs TRBV7-3 and TRBJ2-2; 10 bases are shared with TRBD2. Germline assignment: CDR1 SGHTA and CDR2 FQGTGA. J gave up 6 bases and V 7 bases, and 8 bases lay outside the gene matches. The CDR3 runs 15 residues. CDR3 sequence: CASTTSGGVAGELFF. The CDR3 coding sequence is TGTGCCAGCACGACGAGCGGGGGGGTCGCCGGGGAGCTGTTTTTT. The entire variable domain, with the rest obtained from reference TRBV7-3 and TRBJ2-2, is as follows: GAGVSQTPSNKVTEKGKYVELRCDPISGHTALYWYRQSLGQGPEFLIYFQGTGAADDSGLPNDRFFAVRPEGSVSTLKIQRTERGDSAVYLCASTTSGGVAGELFFGEGSRLTVL.

Note on this clonotype: A much larger clone sits a single nucleotide away, making a read error possible. Because it lacks the conserved phenylalanine or tryptophan at the end, this CDR3 is likely a read error. J is TRBJ2-1 and V is TRBV7-2; 11 bases agree with TRBD2. The germline gives CDR1 SGHTA, CDR2 FQGNSA. V gave up 1 base and J gave up 9 bases; unmatched junction bases: 8. CDR3 size: 16 residues. In nucleotides, the CDR3 is TGTGCCAGCAGCTTAGTGTCTAGCGGGGGGTTAGGTGAGCAGTTCCTC. Protein: CASSLVSSGGLGEQFL.

This clonotype came up once. An end of the junction differs from the germline gene, which may be a read error. The chain links TRBV7-2 to TRBJ2-1; D is possibly TRBD1 or TRBD2 (5 bases each). CDR1 is SGHTA, CDR2 FQGNSA, per germline. The CDR3 loop spans 13 amino acids. The CDR3 spells CASSRDGHTPQSF. For the CDR3, the DNA is TGTGCCAGCAGCCGGGACGGGCACACCCCGCAGTCCTTC.